What follows are 18 T cell receptor beta chains derived from one specimen sequenced in a study of T cells in lung cancer brain metastases. The protocol was immunoSEQ multiplex PCR, while the TCRdb copy is restricted to in-frame clones and leaves out a portion. The data contain thousands of clones, approximately 90% of them singletons. Sequencing was carried out using tumor tissue from the primary lung tumor. The receptors shown here come from a woman in her forties or fifties with non-small cell lung cancer.

This clone has a handful of counts. The J gene is TRBJ1-5, the V gene TRBV5-8; D call uncertain. The germline V gene has CDR1 SGHTS and CDR2 YDEGEE. V shed 0 bases and J shed 5 bases, with 6 bases lying between them. The CDR3 length is 13 residues. The CDR3 here is CASSLGPYQPQHF. DNA for the CDR3: TGTGCCAGCAGCTTGGGGCCTTATCAGCCCCAGCATTTT.

DNA of the CDR3: TGTGCCAGCAGCTTGCAGGGGGCTGGCACTGAAGCTTTCTTT. Amino acid sequence: CASSLQGAGTEAFF. The rearrangement links TRBV5-4 to TRBJ1-1, with 8 bases aligning to TRBD1. Looked up from germline, CDR1 is SGHNT and CDR2 is YYREEE (reference sequence). V was pared by 1 base and J by 4 bases, with 3 bases of the junction left unmatched. The CDR3 contains 14 residues.

The chain is built from TRBV11-2 and TRBJ2-1; D is perhaps TRBD1 or TRBD2 (6 bases each). The length of the CDR3 is 15 residues. V was pared by 1 base and J by 5 bases, with 12 bases between. Per the germline V gene, CDR1 is SGHAT and CDR2 is FQNNGV. The CDR3 region is CASSLVRGPHNEQFF. The CDR3 DNA is TGTGCCAGCAGCTTAGTACGGGGGCCACACAATGAGCAGTTCTTC.

The CDR3 loop is CASSEDRVNQPQHF. In DNA, the CDR3 is TGTGCCAGCAGTGAAGATCGGGTTAATCAGCCCCAGCATTTT. The chain carries TRBV6-1 and TRBJ1-5; D not certain. The V gene's germline CDR1 is MNHNS and CDR2 SASEGT. The CDR3 sequence is 14 residues long. The V end lost 1 base, the J end lost 4 bases, and 8 bases lay between the germline ends.

A single count supports this clone. The chain uses TRBV5-1 and TRBJ1-2; D may be TRBD1 (5 bases). Trimming cost V 0 bases and J 2 bases, with 17 bases left between them. The CDR3 runs 17 residues. Germline V gene data show CDR1 as SGHRS and CDR2 as YFSETQ. For the CDR3, the DNA is TGCGCCAGCAGCTTGGAACCCGGGACTCCTCAAAACTATGGCTACACCTTC. This gives the protein CASSLEPGTPQNYGYTF.

There are a few counts of this clone. This chain uses TRBV12-5 with TRBJ1-3; no firm D call. The V end lost 6 bases, the J end lost 4 bases, and 13 bases lay between the germline ends. Germline CDR1 is LGHNT and CDR2 is FRNRAP. The length of the CDR3 is 14 residues. CDR3 residues: CASGARSAGNTIYF. In DNA, the CDR3 is TGTGCTAGTGGGGCCCGGAGCGCCGGAAACACCATATATTTT.

Details on this clone: Within the sample, other DNA sequences also encode this same CDR3. The chain combines TRBV4-1 with TRBJ1-4, with D tentatively TRBD1 (5 bases). Germline CDR1 reads MGHRA; CDR2 reads YSYEKL. Trimming removed 0 bases from V and 8 bases from J, with 13 bases in between. The CDR3 runs 15 residues. In DNA, the CDR3 is TGCGCCAGCAGCCAAGATCCGGGGGTCGGCGAAAAACTGTTTTTT. This encodes CASSQDPGVGEKLFF.

This chain links TRBV9 with TRBJ2-3; D gene unclear. This CDR3 is 12 amino acids long. Germline-derived CDR1 and CDR2 are SGDLS and YYNGEE. V dropped 2 bases and J dropped 5 bases, with 6 bases sitting between them. The CDR3 loop reads CASSVHLDTQYF. The CDR3 DNA is TGTGCCAGCAGCGTCCACTTAGATACGCAGTATTTT.

The chain uses TRBV5-4 and TRBJ2-3; D unresolved. The CDR3 runs to 13 residues. From germline, CDR1 is SGHNT and CDR2 YYREEE (reference sequence). V lost 2 bases and J 1 base, leaving 5 bases between the germline ends. CDR3 loop: CASSFFGTDTQYF. Here the CDR3 DNA reads TGTGCCAGCAGCTTCTTCGGCACAGATACGCAGTATTTT.

V gene TRBV5-1 combines with J gene TRBJ1-4; no definite D call. The CDR3 extends over 12 amino acids. V shed 5 bases and J shed 8 bases, with 10 bases lying between them. Germline lookup yields CDR1 SGHRS and CDR2 YFSETQ. CDR3 bases: TGCGCCAGCAGATCTGGAGGGGAAAAACTGTTTTTT. Translating gives CASRSGGEKLFF.

This clone was seen a handful of times. The rearrangement uses TRBV6-5 and TRBJ1-2, with 11 bases matching TRBD1. V was pared by 5 bases and J by 7 bases, with 6 bases of the junction left unmatched. The CDR3 covers 14 residues. Germline values: CDR1 MNHEY, CDR2 SVGAGI. CDR3 sequence reads: CASSPDRGRGGYTF. DNA for the CDR3: TGTGCCAGCAGTCCGGACAGGGGGCGCGGTGGCTACACCTTC.

CDR3 amino acids: CSVATGGFRAFF. CDR3 coding DNA: TGCAGCGTCGCGACAGGGGGCTTCCGGGCTTTCTTT. The rearrangement joins TRBV29-1 to TRBJ1-1, with 10 positions matching TRBD1. The CDR3 has 12 residues. Germline CDR1 and CDR2: SQVTM and ANQGSEA. V trimming: 6 bases; J trimming: 11 bases; junction bases outside the gene matches: 9.

This sequence joins TRBV29-1 and TRBJ1-2; D remains unclear. Germline V gene data show CDR1 as SQVTM and CDR2 as ANQGSEA. This CDR3 has 11 residues. V lost 7 bases and J lost 3, with 9 bases in between. The CDR3: CSAGMDYGYTF. The CDR3 DNA reads TGCAGCGCCGGAATGGACTATGGCTACACCTTC.

J is TRBJ2-3 and V is TRBV6-5, with D uncertain. The CDR3 is 15 amino acids. Per germline, CDR1 MNHEY and CDR2 SVGAGI. Trimming took off 1 base at V and 2 bases at J, with 10 bases between the two ends. The CDR3 nucleotides read TGTGCCAGCAGTTACTGGCCTCCCCACACAGATACGCAGTATTTT. The encoded protein is CASSYWPPHTDTQYF.

The rearrangement joins TRBV9 to TRBJ1-4; no clear D gene. This CDR3 comprises 18 residues. Deletions cut 0 bases from V and 2 bases from J, with 17 bases between. In germline, CDR1 is SGDLS, CDR2 YYNGEE. For the CDR3, the DNA is TGTGCCAGCAGCGTAGCCCCTTCCGACCCTTCCACTAATGAAAAACTGTTTTTT. It specifies CASSVAPSDPSTNEKLFF.

The chain couples TRBV9 to TRBJ2-5, with a possible D match to TRBD2 (6 bases). V shed 0 bases and J shed 6 bases, with 12 bases lying between them. Looked up from germline, CDR1 is SGDLS and CDR2 is YYNGEE. This CDR3 region has 14 residues. The CDR3 protein is CASSVEPGVKTQYF. DNA for the CDR3: TGTGCCAGCAGCGTAGAACCGGGGGTGAAGACCCAGTACTTC.

This chain links TRBV5-5 with TRBJ2-1, with 9 bases identical to TRBD2. Germline V lookup: CDR1 SGHKS, CDR2 YYEKEE (reference sequence). CDR3 length: 15 residues. The junction had 8 bases not matched to a gene; V was cut back by 3 bases and J by 7 bases. CDR3 protein: CASSSLAGRNNEQFF. The CDR3 bases are TGTGCCAGCAGCTCGCTAGCGGGAAGGAATAATGAGCAGTTCTTC. The variable domain in full, completed from reference TRBV5-5 and TRBJ2-1, reads DAGVTQSPTHLIKTRGQQVTLRCSPISGHKSVSWYQQVLGQGPQFIFQYYEKEERGRGNFPDRFSARQFPNYSSELNVNALLLGDSALYLCASSSLAGRNNEQFFGPGTRLTVL.

This clone appeared once. The J gene is TRBJ2-3, the V gene TRBV18, with D perhaps given as TRBD1 or TRBD2 (6 bases each). Germline-derived CDR1 and CDR2 are KGHSH and LQKENI. CDR3 size: 17 residues. V lost 8 bases, J lost 0 bases, and 21 bases lay in between. The CDR3 sequence: CASDTGAAVTSTDTQYF. CDR3 DNA: TGTGCCAGCGATACGGGGGCAGCGGTAACTAGCACAGATACGCAGTATTTT.